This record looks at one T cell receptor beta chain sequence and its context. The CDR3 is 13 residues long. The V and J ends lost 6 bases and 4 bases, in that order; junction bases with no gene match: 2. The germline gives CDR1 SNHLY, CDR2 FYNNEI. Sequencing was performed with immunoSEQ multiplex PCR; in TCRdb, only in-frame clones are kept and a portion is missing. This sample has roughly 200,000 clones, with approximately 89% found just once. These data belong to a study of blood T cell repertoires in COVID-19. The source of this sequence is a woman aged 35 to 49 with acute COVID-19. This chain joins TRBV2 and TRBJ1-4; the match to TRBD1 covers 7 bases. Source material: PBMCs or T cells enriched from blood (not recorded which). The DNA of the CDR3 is TGTGCCAGCAGGACAGGGTTTAATGAAAAACTGTTTTTT. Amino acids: CASRTGFNEKLFF.